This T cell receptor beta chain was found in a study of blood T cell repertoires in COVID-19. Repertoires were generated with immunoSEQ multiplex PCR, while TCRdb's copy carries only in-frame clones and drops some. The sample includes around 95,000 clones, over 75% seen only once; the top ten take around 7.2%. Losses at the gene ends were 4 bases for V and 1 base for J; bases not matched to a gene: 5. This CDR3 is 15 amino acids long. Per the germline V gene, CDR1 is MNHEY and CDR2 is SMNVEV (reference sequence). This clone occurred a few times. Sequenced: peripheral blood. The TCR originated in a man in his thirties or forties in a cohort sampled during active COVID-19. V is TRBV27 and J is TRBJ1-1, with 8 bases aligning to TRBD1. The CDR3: CASSSAGTGNTEAFF. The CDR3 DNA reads TGTGCCAGCAGTTCCGCCGGGACAGGGAACACTGAAGCTTTCTTT.